The T cell receptor beta chain described here comes from a study of T cell responses to AZD1222 COVID-19 vaccine. On this clone itself: Its specificity is unknown.

Using immunoSEQ multiplex PCR, the repertoire was profiled, and TCRdb retains in-frame clones only, with some absent. The table includes tens of thousands of clones, 80% to 95% detected once. Whole-study results and caveats: Donors skewed white British and female; clonal diversity was possibly underestimated. Seropositive status at baseline applied to only a handful of AZD1222 recipients.

Sequenced here: peripheral blood, sampled on day 0 of MenACWY control vaccination. The source of this sequence is an adult in good health.

CDR3 sequence (DNA): TGTGCCAGCAGCTCAACTAGCGGCTACAATGAGCAGTTCTTC. This encodes CASSSTSGYNEQFF. V is TRBV7-2 and J is TRBJ2-1; 8 bases line up with TRBD2. This CDR3 has 14 residues. Germline V gives CDR1 SGHTA, CDR2 FQGNSA. V shed 4 bases, J shed 3 bases, and the junction held 2 bases outside the gene matches. The full variable domain, its missing parts supplied by reference TRBV7-2 and TRBJ2-1, is GAGVSQSPSNKVTEKGKDVELRCDPISGHTALYWYRQSLGQGLEFLIYFQGNSAPDKSGLPSDRFSAERTGGSVSTLTIQRTQQEDSAVYLCASSSTSGYNEQFFGPGTRLTVL.